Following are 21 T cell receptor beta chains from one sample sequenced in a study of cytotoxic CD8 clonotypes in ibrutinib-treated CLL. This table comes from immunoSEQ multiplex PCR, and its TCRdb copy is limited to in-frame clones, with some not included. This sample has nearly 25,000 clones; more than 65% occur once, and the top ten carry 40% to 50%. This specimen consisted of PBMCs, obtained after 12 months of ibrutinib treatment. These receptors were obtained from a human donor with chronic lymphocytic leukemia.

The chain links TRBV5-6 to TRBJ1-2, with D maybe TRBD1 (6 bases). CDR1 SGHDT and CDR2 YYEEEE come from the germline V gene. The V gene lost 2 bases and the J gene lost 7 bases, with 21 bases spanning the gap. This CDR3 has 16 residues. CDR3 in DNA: TGTGCCAGCAGCTTCCGTTTCGGGGGCGCGGTAGGTGGCTACACCTTC. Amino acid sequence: CASSFRFGGAVGGYTF. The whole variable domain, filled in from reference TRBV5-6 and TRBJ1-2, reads DAGVTQSPTHLIKTRGQQVTLRCSPKSGHDTVSWYQQALGQGPQFIFQYYEEEERQRGNFPDRFSGHQFPNYSSELNVNALLLGDSALYLCASSFRFGGAVGGYTFGSGTRLTVV.

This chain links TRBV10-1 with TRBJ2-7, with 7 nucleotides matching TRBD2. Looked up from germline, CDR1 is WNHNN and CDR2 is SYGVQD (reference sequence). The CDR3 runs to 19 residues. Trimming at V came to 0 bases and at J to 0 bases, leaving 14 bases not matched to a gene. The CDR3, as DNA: TGCGCCAGCAGTGAGTCGTGGCAGGGAGGGCCTAGGAGCTCCTACGAGCAGTACTTC. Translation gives CASSESWQGGPRSSYEQYF.

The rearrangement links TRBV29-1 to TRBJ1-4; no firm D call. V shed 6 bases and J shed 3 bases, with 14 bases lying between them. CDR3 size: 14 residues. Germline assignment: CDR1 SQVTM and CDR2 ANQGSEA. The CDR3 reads CSVLHQEANEKLFF. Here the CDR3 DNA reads TGCAGCGTCCTACACCAGGAGGCTAATGAAAAACTGTTTTTT.

The CDR3 bases are TGTGCCAGCAGCTACTTCTTAGATCAGGCCGGGGAGCTGTTTTTT. Translated, it gives CASSYFLDQAGELFF. The V call is TRBV7-2, the J call TRBJ2-2; no definite D call. The CDR3 loop spans 15 amino acids. CDR1 and CDR2 from the germline V gene are SGHTA and FQGNSA. V shed 4 bases and J shed 6 bases, with 15 bases lying between them.

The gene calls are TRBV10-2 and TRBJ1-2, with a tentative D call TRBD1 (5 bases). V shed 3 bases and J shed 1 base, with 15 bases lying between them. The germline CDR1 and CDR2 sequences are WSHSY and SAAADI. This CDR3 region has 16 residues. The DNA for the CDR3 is TGCGCCAGCAGTGATTCGGGGACGGTGGGTAACTATGGCTACACCTTC. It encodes CASSDSGTVGNYGYTF.

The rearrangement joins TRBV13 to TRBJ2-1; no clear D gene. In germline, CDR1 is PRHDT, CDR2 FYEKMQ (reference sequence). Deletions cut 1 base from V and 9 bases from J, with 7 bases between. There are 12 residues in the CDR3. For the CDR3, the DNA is TGTGCCAGCAGCTTAGAGAGACCTGAGCAGTTCTTC. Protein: CASSLERPEQFF.

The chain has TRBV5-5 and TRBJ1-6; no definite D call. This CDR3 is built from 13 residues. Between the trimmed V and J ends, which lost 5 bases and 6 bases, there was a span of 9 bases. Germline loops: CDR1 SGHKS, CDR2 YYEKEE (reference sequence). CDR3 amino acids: CASSSGGNSPLHF. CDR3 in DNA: TGTGCCAGCAGTTCAGGTGGTAATTCACCCCTCCACTTT.

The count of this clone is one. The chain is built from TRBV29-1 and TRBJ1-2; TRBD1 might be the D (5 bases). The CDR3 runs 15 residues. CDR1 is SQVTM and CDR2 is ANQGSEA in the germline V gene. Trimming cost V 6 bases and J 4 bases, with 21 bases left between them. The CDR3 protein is CSVSLGQGASYGYTF. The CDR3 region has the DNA TGCAGCGTGAGCTTGGGGCAGGGTGCTTCCTATGGCTACACCTTC.

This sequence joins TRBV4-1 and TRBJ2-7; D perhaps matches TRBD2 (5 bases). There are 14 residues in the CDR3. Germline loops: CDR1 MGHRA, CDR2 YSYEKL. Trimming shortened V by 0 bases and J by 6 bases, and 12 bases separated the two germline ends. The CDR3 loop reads CASSQDSAWGEQYF. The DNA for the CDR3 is TGCGCCAGCAGCCAAGATAGCGCCTGGGGCGAGCAGTACTTC.

CDR3 protein: CASRARRGEQYF. The CDR3 DNA follows: TGTGCCAGCAGGGCCCGGCGGGGCGAGCAGTACTTC. This chain connects TRBV27 to TRBJ2-7; D might be TRBD2 (6 bases). The CDR3 contains 12 residues. CDR1 and CDR2 from the germline V gene are MNHEY and SMNVEV (reference sequence). V was pared by 6 bases and J by 6 bases, with 12 bases between.

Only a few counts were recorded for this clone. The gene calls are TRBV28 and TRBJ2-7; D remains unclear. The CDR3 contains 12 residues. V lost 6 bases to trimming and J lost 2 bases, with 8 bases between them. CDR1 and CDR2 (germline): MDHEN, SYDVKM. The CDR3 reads CASRGTPYEQYF. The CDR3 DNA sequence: TGTGCCAGCAGGGGCACACCCTACGAGCAGTACTTC.

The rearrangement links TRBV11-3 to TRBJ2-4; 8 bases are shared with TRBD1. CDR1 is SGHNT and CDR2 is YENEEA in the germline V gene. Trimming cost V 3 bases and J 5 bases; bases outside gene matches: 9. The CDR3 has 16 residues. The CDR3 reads CASSFPALTGENIQYF. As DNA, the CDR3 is TGTGCCAGCAGCTTCCCCGCATTGACAGGGGAAAACATTCAGTACTTC.

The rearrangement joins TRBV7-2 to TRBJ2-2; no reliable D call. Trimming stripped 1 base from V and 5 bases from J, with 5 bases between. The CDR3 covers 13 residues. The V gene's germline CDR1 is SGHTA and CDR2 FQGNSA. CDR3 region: CASSLEQTGELFF. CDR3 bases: TGTGCCAGCAGCTTAGAGCAGACCGGGGAGCTGTTTTTT.

Here the CDR3 reads CASSRLAGYTF. The DNA of the CDR3 is TGTGCCAGCAGTCGGCTCGCGGGCTACACCTTC. The gene calls are TRBV28 and TRBJ1-2; the D is unclear. The CDR3 is 11 amino acids. Germline loops: CDR1 MDHEN, CDR2 SYDVKM. Trimming took off 5 bases at V and 8 bases at J, with 9 bases between the two ends.

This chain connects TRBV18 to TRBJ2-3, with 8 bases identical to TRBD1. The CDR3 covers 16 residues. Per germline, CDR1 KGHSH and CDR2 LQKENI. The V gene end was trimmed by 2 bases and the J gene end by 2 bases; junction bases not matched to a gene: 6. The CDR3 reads CASSPFTDRVTDTQYF. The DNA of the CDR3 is TGTGCCAGCTCACCATTCACGGACAGGGTCACAGATACGCAGTATTTT.

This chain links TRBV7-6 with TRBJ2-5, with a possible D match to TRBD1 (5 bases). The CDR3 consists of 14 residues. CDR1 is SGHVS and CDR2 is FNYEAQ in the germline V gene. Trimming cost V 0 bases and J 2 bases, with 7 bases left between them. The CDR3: CASSLAPGQETQYF. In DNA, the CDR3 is TGTGCCAGCAGCTTAGCCCCAGGGCAAGAGACCCAGTACTTC.

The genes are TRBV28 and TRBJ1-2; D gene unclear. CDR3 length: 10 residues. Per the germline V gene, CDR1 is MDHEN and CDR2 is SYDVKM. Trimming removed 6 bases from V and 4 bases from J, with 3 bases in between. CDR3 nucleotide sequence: TGTGCCAGCAGGGGCTATGGCTACACCTTC. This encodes CASRGYGYTF.

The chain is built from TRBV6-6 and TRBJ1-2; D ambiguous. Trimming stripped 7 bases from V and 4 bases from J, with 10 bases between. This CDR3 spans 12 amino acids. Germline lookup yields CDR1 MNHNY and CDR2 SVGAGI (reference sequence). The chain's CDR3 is CASIQGGYGYTF. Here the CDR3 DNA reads TGTGCCAGCATCCAAGGAGGCTATGGCTACACCTTC.

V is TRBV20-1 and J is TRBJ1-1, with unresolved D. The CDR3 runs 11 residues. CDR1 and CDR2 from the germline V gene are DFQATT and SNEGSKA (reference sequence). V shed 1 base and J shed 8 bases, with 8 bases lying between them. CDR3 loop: CSARVPPEAFF. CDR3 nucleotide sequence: TGCAGTGCTAGAGTTCCCCCGGAAGCTTTCTTT.

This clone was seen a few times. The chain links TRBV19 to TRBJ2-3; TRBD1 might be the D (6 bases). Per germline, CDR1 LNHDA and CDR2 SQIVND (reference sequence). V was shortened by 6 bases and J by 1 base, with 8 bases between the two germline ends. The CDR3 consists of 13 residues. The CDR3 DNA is TGTGCCAGTAGGCGACAGGGCACAGATACGCAGTATTTT. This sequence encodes CASRRQGTDTQYF. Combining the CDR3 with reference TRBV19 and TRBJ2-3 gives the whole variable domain DGGITQSPKYLFRKEGQNVTLSCEQNLNHDAMYWYRQDPGQGLRLIYYSQIVNDFQKGDIAEGYSVSREKKESFPLTVTSAQKNPTAFYLCASRRQGTDTQYFGPGTRLTVL.

The CDR3 is CASRTGGDNQPQHF. The CDR3, as DNA: TGTGCCAGTCGGACAGGGGGTGACAATCAGCCCCAGCATTTT. This chain links TRBV28 with TRBJ1-5; 10 bases line up with TRBD1. V lost 9 bases to trimming and J lost 3 bases; unmatched junction nucleotides: 5. The length of the CDR3 is 14 residues. From germline, CDR1 is MDHEN and CDR2 SYDVKM.